The 32 T cell receptor beta chains listed next were all sequenced from one sample in a study of T cells in Graves' hyperthyroidism and ophthalmopathy. Amplified regions were TCR beta CDR3 sequences from RNA transcripts. First-round RT-PCR targeting the TCR CDR3 was performed with the HTBI primer set. TCRdb recomputed calls from the multiplex PCR reads with MiXCR, one row per CDR3 protein. The sample lists around 600,000 distinct CDR3 sequences, about a sixth occurring once. Sequencing was performed on blood. The receptors originated from a young woman with Graves' hyperthyroidism.

This clonotype was seen a handful of times. The chain has TRBV12-5 and TRBJ1-1; 9 bases map to TRBD1. Germline V gene data show CDR1 as LGHNT and CDR2 as FRNRAP. The CDR3 length is 15 residues. With 5 bases clipped from V and 1 base from J, the junction kept 5 bases outside the gene matches. CDR3 coding DNA: TGTGCTAGTGGTCTGGGACAGGGTAAGAACACTGAAGCTTTCTTT. Translating it yields CASGLGQGKNTEAFF.

J is TRBJ2-1 and V is TRBV7-2; 11 positions match TRBD2. This CDR3 has 14 amino acids. V lost 5 bases and J lost 13; bases outside the gene matches: 10. Germline CDR1 and CDR2: SGHTA and FQGNSA. The CDR3 protein is CASSITRLAGKQFF. The CDR3 coding sequence is TGTGCCAGCAGCATAACCCGACTAGCGGGAAAACAGTTCTTC.

This clonotype has a count of ten or more. This sequence joins TRBV6-1 and TRBJ2-7; possible D gene TRBD2, 5 bases. Trimming cost V 5 bases and J 2 bases, with 13 bases left between them. Per germline, CDR1 MNHNS and CDR2 SASEGT. The length of the CDR3 is 14 residues. This CDR3 reads CASSYGVYPYEQYF. The CDR3, as DNA: TGTGCCAGCAGTTACGGGGTATACCCCTACGAGCAGTACTTC.

This clonotype was picked up many times. The chain links TRBV3-1 to TRBJ2-3; TRBD2 agrees at 11 bases. CDR1 is LGHDT, CDR2 YNNKEL, per germline (reference sequence). The CDR3 contains 16 residues. Trimming cost V 7 bases and J 5 bases; bases outside gene matches: 11. The CDR3 DNA is TGTGCCAGCACGTACCACATAGCGGGAGGGCTAGATACGCAGTATTTT. Translating gives CASTYHIAGGLDTQYF.

This CDR3 is CASSPGQGGIYEQYF. The CDR3 DNA follows: TGTGCCAGCAGTCCAGGACAGGGGGGTATCTACGAGCAGTACTTC. The V gene is TRBV7-2, the J gene TRBJ2-7; 10 nucleotides line up with TRBD1. This CDR3 spans 15 amino acids. Germline CDR1 is SGHTA and CDR2 is FQGNSA. The V and J ends lost 6 bases and 3 bases, in that order; junction bases with no gene match: 8.

This clonotype was counted ten times or more. The chain employs TRBV20-1 and TRBJ2-7, with 11 bases lining up with TRBD2. The CDR3 consists of 13 residues. Germline CDR1 and CDR2: DFQATT and SNEGSKA (reference sequence). V trimming: 5 bases; J trimming: 4 bases; junction bases outside the gene matches: 4. CDR3 DNA: TGCAGTGCTCAGACTAGCGGGGTTTACGAGCAGTACTTC. Protein: CSAQTSGVYEQYF.

Ten or more counts support this clonotype. The chain is built from TRBV7-2 and TRBJ2-1; no clear D gene. CDR1 is SGHTA and CDR2 is FQGNSA in the germline V gene. The CDR3 has 13 amino acids. Trimming cost V 1 base and J 4 bases, with 5 bases left between them. The CDR3 coding sequence is TGTGCCAGCAGCTTAGGTAGATACAATGAGCAGTTCTTC. Translating it yields CASSLGRYNEQFF.

Only a few counts were recorded for this clonotype. The chain is built from TRBV5-8 and TRBJ1-5, with D tentatively TRBD1 (5 bases). Trimming cost V 4 bases and J 1 base, with 15 bases left between them. Per germline, CDR1 SGHTS and CDR2 YDEGEE. This CDR3 contains 16 residues. CDR3 residues: CASSPQTALSNQPQHF. In DNA form, the CDR3 reads TGTGCCAGCAGCCCGCAGACAGCGCTCAGCAATCAGCCCCAGCATTTT. Looking up the rest from reference TRBV5-8 and TRBJ1-5 gives the full variable domain: EAGVTQSPTHLIKTRGQQATLRCSPISGHTSVYWYQQALGLGLQFLLWYDEGEERNRGNFPPRFSGRQFPNYSSELNVNALELEDSALYLCASSPQTALSNQPQHFGDGTRLSIL.

This clonotype was observed a handful of times. The V gene is TRBV6-1, the J gene TRBJ2-1, with 7 bases fitting TRBD2. Germline assignment: CDR1 MNHNS and CDR2 SASEGT. This CDR3 contains 14 residues. V gave up 4 bases and J gave up 13 bases; unmatched junction bases: 13. The CDR3 DNA reads TGTGCCAGCAGTGCAGAGGGAACTAGCGTCGGTCAGTTCTTC. Translation: CASSAEGTSVGQFF.

This clonotype was counted ten times or more. The V call is TRBV27, the J call TRBJ1-3, with 7 bases matching TRBD1. The CDR3 covers 15 residues. Germline V gene sequence: CDR1 MNHEY, CDR2 SMNVEV (reference sequence). Trimming cost V 5 bases and J 2 bases; bases outside gene matches: 6. The DNA of the CDR3 is TGTGCCAGCAGTAGGGGACAGTGGCCTGGAAACACCATATATTTT. Residues: CASSRGQWPGNTIYF.

This clonotype was counted many times. V is TRBV7-2 and J is TRBJ2-3, with TRBD2 identical over 11 bases. V was clipped by 1 base and J by 8 bases; unmatched bases: 8. CDR1 is SGHTA, CDR2 FQGNSA, per germline. The CDR3 contains 16 residues. DNA for the CDR3: TGTGCCAGCAGCTTAGGGATAGCGGGAGGGCCGGGTACGCAGTATTTT. As protein: CASSLGIAGGPGTQYF.

This clonotype was counted ten times or more. The chain uses TRBV7-9 and TRBJ1-2, with 8 positions matching TRBD1. J was trimmed by 4 bases and V by 5 bases; bases with no gene match: 9. This CDR3 is built from 15 residues. In germline, CDR1 is SEHNR, CDR2 FQNEAQ (reference sequence). The CDR3 DNA reads as TGTGCCAGCAGCGGTCTGGGACAGGAGACCTATGGCTACACCTTC. It yields the protein CASSGLGQETYGYTF.

The chain uses TRBV9 and TRBJ2-1, with a weak D call TRBD2 (5 bases). The CDR3 runs 15 residues. CDR1 and CDR2 (germline): SGDLS, YYNGEE. V was pared by 3 bases and J by 1 base, with 11 bases between. As DNA, the CDR3 is TGTGCCAGCAGCGGGGTCGGGAATTCCTACAATGAGCAGTTCTTC. The encoded protein is CASSGVGNSYNEQFF.

This chain links TRBV19 with TRBJ2-5, with a tentative D call TRBD1 (6 bases). V lost 3 bases and J 4 bases, leaving 9 bases between the germline ends. Germline V gene data show CDR1 as LNHDA and CDR2 as SQIVND (reference sequence). There are 13 residues in the CDR3. CDR3 sequence: CASSMTGLETQYF. The DNA for the CDR3 is TGTGCCAGTAGTATGACAGGACTAGAGACCCAGTACTTC.

This clonotype was recorded many times. J is TRBJ2-1 and V is TRBV12-3 or TRBV12-4; 7 nucleotides match TRBD1. The CDR3 contains 16 residues. V was clipped by 6 bases and J by 0 bases; unmatched bases: 8. The CDR3 DNA sequence: TGTGCCAGCAGCAGGGGGTTACCGAGCTCCTACAATGAGCAGTTCTTC. Protein sequence: CASSRGLPSSYNEQFF.

This clonotype was counted only a few times. The V and J genes are TRBV10-3 and TRBJ2-7; 7 bases are shared with TRBD2. The CDR3 is 14 residues long. Looked up from germline, CDR1 is ENHRY and CDR2 is SYGVKD. The V gene end was trimmed by 10 bases and the J gene end by 2 bases; junction bases not matched to a gene: 11. Here the CDR3 DNA reads TGTGCCAGCGGCGTGGGGGGGAGGGCCTACGAGCAGTACTTC. Translated: CASGVGGRAYEQYF.

The V gene is TRBV20-1, the J gene TRBJ2-2, with 8 nucleotides matching TRBD2. The J segment lost 8 bases and the V segment lost 5 bases, leaving 7 bases of the junction unmatched. There are 13 residues in the CDR3. CDR1 and CDR2 from the germline V gene are DFQATT and SNEGSKA (reference sequence). CDR3 DNA sequence: TGCAGTGCTGACGGACTAGCACCAGGGGAGCTGTTTTTT. Residues: CSADGLAPGELFF.

The chain uses TRBV10-3 and TRBJ1-4; no clear D. The germline gives CDR1 ENHRY, CDR2 SYGVKD. The ends were cut back, 0 bases at V and 10 bases at J, with 18 bases in the middle. The length of the CDR3 is 16 residues. CDR3 nucleotides: TGTGCCATCAGTGAGTCCGGGCGAGATAATGAGGGAAAACTGTTTTTT. Protein product: CAISESGRDNEGKLFF.

This clonotype was seen only a few times. The V gene is TRBV10-3, the J gene TRBJ2-7; D uncertain. The CDR3 spans 14 residues. Germline CDR1 ENHRY, CDR2 SYGVKD. V lost 0 bases and J 1 base, leaving 7 bases between the germline ends. The CDR3 is CAISESPSSYEQYF. The CDR3 DNA reads as TGTGCCATCAGTGAGTCTCCCAGTTCCTACGAGCAGTACTTC.

This clonotype was found a few times. For the CDR3, the DNA is TGTGCCAGCAGTTACTCGAGGGGCGTCGGTGAGACCCAGTACTTC. Translating it yields CASSYSRGVGETQYF. V gene TRBV6-2 or TRBV6-3 combines with J gene TRBJ2-5; D may correspond to TRBD1 or TRBD2 (5 bases each). Germline CDR1 is MNHEY and CDR2 is SVGEGT. Trimming removed 0 bases at V and 5 bases at J, with 13 bases between. The CDR3 covers 15 residues.

This chain connects TRBV6-5 to TRBJ2-7, with D perhaps TRBD1 (5 bases). This CDR3 spans 13 amino acids. Trimming stripped 0 bases from V and 6 bases from J, with 9 bases between. The germline gives CDR1 MNHEY, CDR2 SVGAGI. In nucleotides, the CDR3 is TGTGCCAGCAGTTACTCGGAAGGGGCCGAGCAGTACTTC. This gives the protein CASSYSEGAEQYF.

CDR3 in amino acids: CASSPQAGGHLGGAGEQYF. The DNA for the CDR3 is TGTGCCAGCAGTCCCCAAGCGGGAGGTCACTTGGGTGGGGCAGGCGAGCAGTACTTC. The chain has TRBV6-1 and TRBJ2-7; 9 bases map to TRBD2. V was clipped by 5 bases and J by 6 bases; unmatched bases: 23. The CDR3 consists of 19 residues. Germline-derived CDR1 and CDR2 are MNHNS and SASEGT.

This clonotype was counted many times. The chain has TRBV5-1 and TRBJ1-1, with D possibly being TRBD1 (6 bases). Germline-derived CDR1 and CDR2 are SGHRS and YFSETQ. The length of the CDR3 is 14 residues. Trimming shortened V by 4 bases and J by 4 bases, and 14 bases separated the two germline ends. The CDR3 DNA reads as TGCGCCAGCAGCCACCCGGGACAACTCACTGAAGCTTTCTTT. Protein product: CASSHPGQLTEAFF.

This clonotype was seen a handful of times. The chain combines TRBV6-1 with TRBJ2-7; 9 bases map to TRBD2. Germline CDR1 reads MNHNS; CDR2 reads SASEGT. This CDR3 contains 14 residues. V gave up 3 bases and J gave up 4 bases; unmatched junction bases: 4. The CDR3 spells CASSDSGRRYEQYF. CDR3 DNA sequence: TGTGCCAGCAGTGATAGCGGGAGACGGTACGAGCAGTACTTC.

This clonotype was observed at least ten times. The rearrangement joins TRBV10-3 to TRBJ2-6, with TRBD2 matching 7 bases. Per germline, CDR1 ENHRY and CDR2 SYGVKD. This CDR3 region has 19 residues. V dropped 5 bases and J dropped 1; count of bases not matched to a gene: 14. The CDR3 here is CAISTNWEGSWSGANVLTF. The CDR3 nucleotides read TGTGCCATCAGTACAAACTGGGAGGGCTCATGGTCTGGGGCCAACGTCCTGACTTTC.

This clonotype came up many times. The gene calls are TRBV7-2 and TRBJ2-7; TRBD2 agrees at 7 bases. The CDR3 runs 14 residues. Germline CDR1 SGHTA, CDR2 FQGNSA. Germline trimming cut 2 bases from V and 7 bases from J; bases unmatched to any gene: 8. The CDR3 sequence is CASSLPGGNVEQYF. For the CDR3, the DNA is TGTGCCAGCAGCTTACCCGGGGGGAACGTTGAGCAGTACTTC.

As for this clonotype: One end of the junction does not line up with germline, which may come from a read error. The V gene is TRBV10-3, the J gene TRBJ1-6; D remains unclear. This CDR3 is 15 amino acids long. Germline CDR1 is ENHRY and CDR2 is SYGVKD. The CDR3 spells CASSYSGPYNSPLHF. The CDR3 DNA reads as TGTGCCAGCAGTTACTCTGGACCGTATAATTCACCCCTCCACTTT.

This clonotype came up many times. V usage is TRBV12-3 or TRBV12-4 and J usage is TRBJ1-1; D is perhaps TRBD1 (5 bases). V was trimmed by 3 bases and J by 8 bases, leaving 7 bases between them. The CDR3 has 11 amino acids. This CDR3 reads CASSFNREAFF. For the CDR3, the DNA is TGTGCCAGCAGTTTCAACAGGGAAGCTTTCTTT.

In this sample, this clonotype turned up many times. Here the CDR3 DNA reads TGTGCCACCAGCAGAGGAGAGAATGAGCAGTTCTTC. Its protein is CATSRGENEQFF. The chain links TRBV15 to TRBJ2-1; D ambiguous. The length of the CDR3 is 12 residues. Between the trimmed V and J ends, which lost 1 base and 7 bases, there was a span of 5 bases. Germline V CDR1 and CDR2: LNHNV, YYDKDF (reference sequence).

The chain joins TRBV27 to TRBJ1-1; TRBD1 aligns across 8 bases. Germline V gene lookup returns CDR1 MNHEY and CDR2 SMNVEV (reference sequence). V gave up 9 bases and J gave up 4 bases; unmatched junction bases: 13. This CDR3 comprises 15 residues. This CDR3 reads CASPGTGRSSTEAFF. Written as DNA, the CDR3 is TGTGCCAGTCCCGGGACAGGACGTTCTTCCACTGAAGCTTTCTTT.

The J gene is TRBJ2-7, the V gene TRBV5-1, with 16 positions matching TRBD2. Germline V gene sequence: CDR1 SGHRS, CDR2 YFSETQ. The CDR3 totals 18 residues. The J segment lost 2 bases and the V segment lost 4 bases, leaving 9 bases of the junction unmatched. CDR3 in DNA: TGCGCCAGCAGCACGACCGGGACTAGCGGGAGGGCCACCTACGAGCAGTACTTC. Translation gives CASSTTGTSGRATYEQYF.

Ten or more counts support this clonotype. V gene TRBV20-1 combines with J gene TRBJ1-1; perhaps TRBD1 as D (6 bases). The germline V gene encodes CDR1 DFQATT and CDR2 SNEGSKA (reference sequence). The V gene lost 6 bases and the J gene lost 4 bases, with 21 bases spanning the gap. The length of the CDR3 is 15 residues. CDR3 region: CSAKAPTGAGTEAFF. CDR3 bases: TGCAGTGCCAAAGCCCCCACGGGGGCCGGCACTGAAGCTTTCTTT.